The 10 T cell receptor beta chains below come from one sample, sequenced in a study of early stage breast cancer tumors. Here immunoSEQ multiplex PCR was the method, and the copy in TCRdb shows in-frame clones only, minus some. The sample contains tens of thousands of clones, about 89% of which appear only once. Sequencing input: blood. The receptors come from a person aged 70 to 80 with breast cancer.

The V gene is TRBV5-6, the J gene TRBJ1-1; TRBD1 matches 7 bases. The junction had 6 bases not matched to a gene; V was cut back by 4 bases and J by 0 bases. The CDR3 consists of 15 residues. CDR1 and CDR2 from the germline V gene are SGHDT and YYEEEE. The CDR3 bases are TGTGCCAGCAGCCCCCTGACAGGGTTGAACACTGAAGCTTTCTTT. Its protein product is CASSPLTGLNTEAFF.

The chain is built from TRBV10-3 and TRBJ2-7; TRBD2 matches 10 bases. CDR1 ENHRY and CDR2 SYGVKD come from the germline V gene. The CDR3 length is 15 residues. V trimming: 4 bases; J trimming: 2 bases; junction bases outside the gene matches: 5. The CDR3 region has the DNA TGTGCCATCAGTGGGGCTAGCGGGGGCCCCTACGAGCAGTACTTC. It is translated as CAISGASGGPYEQYF.

The chain uses TRBV9 and TRBJ2-2; D possibly corresponds to TRBD1 (5 bases). Trimming took off 3 bases at V and 5 bases at J, with 14 bases between the two ends. Germline CDR1 is SGDLS and CDR2 is YYNGEE. The CDR3 is made up of 15 amino acids. CDR3 residues: CASSATQGVTGELFF. In DNA form, the CDR3 reads TGTGCCAGCAGCGCCACTCAAGGGGTGACCGGGGAGCTGTTTTTT.

CDR3 in amino acids: CASSESTGCISPLHF. Here the CDR3 DNA reads TGTGCCAGCAGTGAATCAACAGGGTGTATCTCACCCCTCCACTTT. The chain has TRBV25-1 and TRBJ1-6, with a tentative D call TRBD1 (6 bases). The V end lost 1 base, the J end lost 10 bases, and 14 bases lay between the germline ends. CDR3 size: 15 residues. Germline CDR1 and CDR2: MGHDK and SYGVNS.

The chain joins TRBV6-1 to TRBJ2-1; 9 nucleotides align to TRBD2. The germline CDR1 and CDR2 sequences are MNHNS and SASEGT. The CDR3 runs to 15 residues. Germline trimming cut 5 bases from V and 1 base from J; bases unmatched to any gene: 3. In DNA form, the CDR3 reads TGTGCCAGCAGTTCGCGGGAGGGGTCCTACAATGAGCAGTTCTTC. It yields the protein CASSSREGSYNEQFF.

The rearrangement uses TRBV19 and TRBJ1-2; 8 positions agree with TRBD1. CDR1 and CDR2 (germline): LNHDA, SQIVND (reference sequence). V lost 5 bases, J lost 6 bases, and 5 bases stayed unmatched. The CDR3 has 13 amino acids. DNA of the CDR3: TGTGCCAGTAGTGTCGGACAGGGACATGGCTACACCTTC. Translation gives CASSVGQGHGYTF.

This chain uses TRBV28 with TRBJ1-2; 7 bases are shared with TRBD1. The germline gives CDR1 MDHEN, CDR2 SYDVKM. J gave up 4 bases and V 3 bases, and 8 bases lay outside the gene matches. The CDR3 spans 15 residues. This CDR3 is CASSFARGRPYGYTF. Here the CDR3 DNA reads TGTGCCAGCAGTTTCGCAAGGGGGCGCCCCTATGGCTACACCTTC.

As regards this clone: The sample has other DNA sequences that encode this CDR3 too. The chain couples TRBV6-6 to TRBJ1-6; 7 bases align to TRBD1. The CDR3 totals 14 residues. After removal of 6 bases from V and 13 bases from J, the junction contained 12 bases not matched to a gene. CDR1 and CDR2 (germline): MNHNY, SVGAGI (reference sequence). CDR3 sequence: CASSPQTGLTPLHF. The CDR3 coding sequence is TGTGCCAGCAGCCCACAGACAGGGTTGACGCCCCTCCACTTT.

The rearrangement uses TRBV5-6 and TRBJ2-5, with 8 nucleotides matching TRBD2. Germline V gene sequence: CDR1 SGHDT, CDR2 YYEEEE. Unmatched junction bases numbered 12, after V lost 0 bases and J lost 5 bases. The CDR3 loop spans 17 amino acids. In nucleotides, the CDR3 is TGTGCCAGCAGCTTGGGGCCCTCTCGGGGGGGCCTGGAGACCCAGTACTTC. It yields the protein CASSLGPSRGGLETQYF.

The chain links TRBV18 to TRBJ1-4; D not resolved. Germline loops: CDR1 KGHSH, CDR2 LQKENI. CDR3 length equals 14 residues. Trimming removed 2 bases at V and 2 bases at J, with 6 bases between. CDR3 sequence reads: CASSPARTNEKLFF. As DNA, the CDR3 is TGTGCCAGCTCACCAGCCAGGACTAATGAAAAACTGTTTTTT.